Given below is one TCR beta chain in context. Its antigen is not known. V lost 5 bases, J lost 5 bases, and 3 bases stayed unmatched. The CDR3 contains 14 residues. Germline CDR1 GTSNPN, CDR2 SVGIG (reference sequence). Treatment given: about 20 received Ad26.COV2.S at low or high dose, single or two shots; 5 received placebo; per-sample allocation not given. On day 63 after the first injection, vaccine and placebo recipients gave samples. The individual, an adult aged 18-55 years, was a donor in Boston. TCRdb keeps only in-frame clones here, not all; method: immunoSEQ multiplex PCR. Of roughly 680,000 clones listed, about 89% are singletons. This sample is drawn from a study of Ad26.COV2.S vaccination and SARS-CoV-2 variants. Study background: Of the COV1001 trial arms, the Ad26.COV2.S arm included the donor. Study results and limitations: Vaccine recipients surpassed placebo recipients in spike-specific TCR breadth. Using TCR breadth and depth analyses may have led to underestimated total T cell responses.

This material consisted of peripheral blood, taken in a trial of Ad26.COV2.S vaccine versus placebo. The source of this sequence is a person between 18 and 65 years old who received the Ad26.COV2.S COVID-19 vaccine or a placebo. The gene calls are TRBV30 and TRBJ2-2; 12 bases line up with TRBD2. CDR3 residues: CAWGGLAGTGELFF. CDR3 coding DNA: TGTGCCTGGGGTGGACTAGCGGGAACCGGGGAGCTGTTTTTT.